This T cell receptor beta chain was obtained from a study of long-term antiretroviral therapy in people with HIV. Whole-study results and caveats: Whichever time point was examined, clones expanded before ART dominated the repertoire. HIV repertoires had narrower CDR3 length ranges than controls. ART was followed by higher diversity that remained below transplant donor controls.

Each donor provided at least one pre-ART PBMC sample and at least two post-ART PBMC samples. The run of the v3.0 immunoSEQ assay was at survey level. Sequenced by immunoSEQ multiplex PCR; TCRdb stores in-frame clones only, minus some. The data contain tens of thousands of clones, roughly four fifths of them seen just once; the ten biggest clones take up roughly 7.9%. Comment on this clone: Its antigen is not identified.

The CDR3 covers 14 residues. Trimming took off 6 bases at V and 0 bases at J, with 12 bases between the two ends. Germline assignment: CDR1 SGHRS and CDR2 YFSETQ. Sequencing used unsorted PBMCs, obtained 0.4 years before starting antiretroviral therapy. V and J are TRBV5-1 and TRBJ1-1; D is unresolved. The receptor was derived from a man between 18 and 35 years old with HIV. CDR3 nucleotide sequence: TGCGCCAGCAAGGCGGGCGCGATGAACACTGAAGCTTTCTTT. Translated, it gives CASKAGAMNTEAFF.